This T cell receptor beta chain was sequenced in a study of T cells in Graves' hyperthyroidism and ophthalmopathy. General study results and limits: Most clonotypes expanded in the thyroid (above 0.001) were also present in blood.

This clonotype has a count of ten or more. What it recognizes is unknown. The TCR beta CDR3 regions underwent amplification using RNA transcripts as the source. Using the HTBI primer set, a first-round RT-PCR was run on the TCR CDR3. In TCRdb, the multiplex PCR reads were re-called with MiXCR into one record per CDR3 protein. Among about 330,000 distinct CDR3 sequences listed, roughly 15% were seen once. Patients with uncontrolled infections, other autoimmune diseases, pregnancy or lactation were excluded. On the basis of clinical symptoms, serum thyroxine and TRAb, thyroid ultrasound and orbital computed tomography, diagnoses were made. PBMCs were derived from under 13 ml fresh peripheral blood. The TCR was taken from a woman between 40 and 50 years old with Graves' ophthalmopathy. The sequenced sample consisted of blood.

CDR3 DNA sequence: TGTGCCAGCAGTTACTCGACAGGGGTTCACTATGGCTACACCTTC. This sequence encodes CASSYSTGVHYGYTF. The chain employs TRBV6-6 and TRBJ1-2; 8 bases map to TRBD1. This CDR3 has 15 amino acids. V was pared by 0 bases and J by 3 bases, with 3 bases of the junction left unmatched. The germline V gene has CDR1 MNHNY and CDR2 SVGAGI (reference sequence).